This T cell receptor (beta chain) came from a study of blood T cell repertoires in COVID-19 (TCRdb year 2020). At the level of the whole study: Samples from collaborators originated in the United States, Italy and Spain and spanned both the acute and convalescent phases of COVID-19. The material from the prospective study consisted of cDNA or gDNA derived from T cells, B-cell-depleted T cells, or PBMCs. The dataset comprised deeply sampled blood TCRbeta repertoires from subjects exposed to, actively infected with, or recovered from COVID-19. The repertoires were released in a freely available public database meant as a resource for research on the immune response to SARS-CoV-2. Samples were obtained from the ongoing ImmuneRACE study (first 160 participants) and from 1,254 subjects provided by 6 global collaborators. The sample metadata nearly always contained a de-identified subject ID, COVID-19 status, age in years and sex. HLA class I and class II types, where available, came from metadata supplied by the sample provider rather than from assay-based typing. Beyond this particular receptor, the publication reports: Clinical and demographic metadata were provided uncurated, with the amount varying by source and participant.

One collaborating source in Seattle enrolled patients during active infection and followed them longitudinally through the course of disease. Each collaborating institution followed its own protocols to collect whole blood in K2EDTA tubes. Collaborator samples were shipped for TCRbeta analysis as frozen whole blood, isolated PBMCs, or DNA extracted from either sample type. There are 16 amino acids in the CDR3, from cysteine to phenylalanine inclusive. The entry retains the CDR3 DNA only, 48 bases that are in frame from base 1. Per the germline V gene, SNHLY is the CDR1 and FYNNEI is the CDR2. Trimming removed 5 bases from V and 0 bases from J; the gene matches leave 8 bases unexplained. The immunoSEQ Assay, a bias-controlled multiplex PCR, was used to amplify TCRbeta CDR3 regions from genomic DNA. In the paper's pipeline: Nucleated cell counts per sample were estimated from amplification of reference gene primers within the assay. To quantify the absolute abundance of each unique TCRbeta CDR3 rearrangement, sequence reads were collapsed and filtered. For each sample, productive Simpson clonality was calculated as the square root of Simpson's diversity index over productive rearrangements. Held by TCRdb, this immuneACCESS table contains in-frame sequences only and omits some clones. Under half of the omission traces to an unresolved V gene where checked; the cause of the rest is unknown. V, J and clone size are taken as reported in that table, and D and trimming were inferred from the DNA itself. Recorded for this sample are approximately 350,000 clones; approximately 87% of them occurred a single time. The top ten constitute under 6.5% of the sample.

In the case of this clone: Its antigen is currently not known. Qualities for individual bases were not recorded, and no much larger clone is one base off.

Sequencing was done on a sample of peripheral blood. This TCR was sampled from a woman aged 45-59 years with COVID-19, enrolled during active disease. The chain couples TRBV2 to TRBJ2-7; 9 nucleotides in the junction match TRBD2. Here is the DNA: TGTGCCAGCAGTACCTCGACTAGCGGCAGCTCCTACGAGCAGTACTTC. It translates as CASSTSTSGSSYEQYF.